The source of this T cell receptor beta chain is a study of blood T cell repertoires in COVID-19. The sample holds one count of this clone. In the original processing: Amplification with reference gene primers provided the estimates of nucleated cell counts. Some clones are missing from TCRdb's copy, which holds only in-frame ones; the method was immunoSEQ multiplex PCR. That table is the source of V, J and clone size, and D and trimming were worked out from the DNA. The profile covers 40,000 to 60,000 clones, with roughly 86% appearing a single time and about 4.2% taken by the ten largest. The V and J ends lost 6 bases and 4 bases, in that order; junction bases with no gene match: 10. The CDR3 runs to 16 residues.

The chain has TRBV5-3 and TRBJ2-2; 9 nucleotides agree with TRBD2. TRBV5-3 is assigned to the ORF class and has an uncertain function. The sequence was obtained from an older man with active COVID-19. Sequencing was done on a sample of peripheral blood. The chain's CDR3 is CARNRLAGDSTGELFF. The CDR3 DNA sequence: TGTGCCAGAAACCGTTTAGCGGGAGATAGCACCGGGGAGCTGTTTTTT.